Listed here are 8 T cell receptor beta chains from one sample, sequenced in a study of T cells in Graves' hyperthyroidism and ophthalmopathy. What was amplified from RNA transcripts were TCR beta CDR3 regions. TCR CDR3 underwent first-round RT-PCR with the HTBI primer set. TCRdb passed the multiplex PCR reads through MiXCR, listing each CDR3 protein once. Here the sample spans about 640,000 distinct CDR3 sequences, roughly 15% being singletons. Sequenced material: blood. Receptor source: a woman aged 50 to 60 with Graves' ophthalmopathy.

This clonotype was recorded many times. The chain employs TRBV28 and TRBJ2-1; 12 bases line up with TRBD2. Trimming at V came to 7 bases and at J to 5 bases, leaving 9 bases not matched to a gene. Germline CDR1 and CDR2: MDHEN and SYDVKM. There are 16 residues in the CDR3. CDR3: CASKWLAGGPNNEQFF. CDR3 DNA: TGTGCCAGCAAATGGCTAGCGGGAGGGCCAAACAATGAGCAGTTCTTC.

The chain joins TRBV24-1 to TRBJ2-1; 10 bases are shared with TRBD2. V trimming: 4 bases; J trimming: 8 bases; junction bases outside the gene matches: 4. This CDR3 is built from 14 residues. Germline CDR1 is KGHDR and CDR2 is SFDVKD. The CDR3 protein is CATSERLAGDEQFF. CDR3 DNA: TGTGCCACCAGTGAGAGGCTAGCGGGAGATGAGCAGTTCTTC.

The chain employs TRBV28 and TRBJ2-3; no firm D call. V was cut by 3 bases and J by 10 bases, with 8 bases left in between. CDR3 length: 11 amino acids. Germline V lookup: CDR1 MDHEN, CDR2 SYDVKM. CDR3 in DNA: TGTGCCAGCAGTTTCGTCGATGCGCAGTATTTT. Protein: CASSFVDAQYF.

This clonotype has a count of ten or more. This chain joins TRBV28 and TRBJ2-6, with 7 bases aligning to TRBD1. The CDR3 has 15 residues. The V gene end was trimmed by 6 bases and the J gene end by 2 bases; junction bases not matched to a gene: 4. The V gene's germline CDR1 is MDHEN and CDR2 SYDVKM. The chain's CDR3 is CASRIDRAGANVLTF. DNA for the CDR3: TGTGCCAGCAGAATTGACAGGGCTGGGGCCAACGTCCTGACTTTC.

About this clonotype itself: The germline gene is not matched at one end of the junction; a read error may be the cause. The chain has TRBV20-1 and TRBJ1-3; TRBD1 agrees at 7 bases. The CDR3 is 15 residues long. CDR1 and CDR2 (germline): DFQATT, SNEGSKA (reference sequence). The CDR3 DNA is TGCAGTGCCTTTAATACAGGGGAGACGGGAAGCACCATATATTTT. Translation: CSAFNTGETGSTIYF.

Ten or more counts support this clonotype. The chain uses TRBV12-3 or TRBV12-4 and TRBJ1-2; a weak D match, TRBD1 (6 bases). This CDR3 contains 14 residues. Trimming removed 1 base at V and 6 bases at J, with 12 bases between. The DNA for the CDR3 is TGTGCCAGCAGTTTAGTTGCGGGGGCGGATGGCTACACCTTC. Residues: CASSLVAGADGYTF.

This clonotype was counted a single time. Here the CDR3 DNA reads TGCAGTGCTAGTGGTACTAGCGGGAGCCCAGATACGCAGTATTTT. This codes for CSASGTSGSPDTQYF. This chain connects TRBV20-1 to TRBJ2-3, with TRBD2 matching 11 bases. Germline CDR1 and CDR2: DFQATT and SNEGSKA (reference sequence). The CDR3 runs to 15 residues. V gave up 3 bases and J gave up 4 bases; unmatched junction bases: 6.

The chain employs TRBV9 and TRBJ2-1, with TRBD2 matching 11 bases. Germline assignment: CDR1 SGDLS and CDR2 YYNGEE. With 3 bases clipped from V and 8 bases from J, the junction kept 7 bases outside the gene matches. This CDR3 has 15 amino acids. The DNA of the CDR3 is TGTGCCAGCAGCGCCGCACTAGCGGGAGCGTATGAGCAGTTCTTC. It codes for CASSAALAGAYEQFF.